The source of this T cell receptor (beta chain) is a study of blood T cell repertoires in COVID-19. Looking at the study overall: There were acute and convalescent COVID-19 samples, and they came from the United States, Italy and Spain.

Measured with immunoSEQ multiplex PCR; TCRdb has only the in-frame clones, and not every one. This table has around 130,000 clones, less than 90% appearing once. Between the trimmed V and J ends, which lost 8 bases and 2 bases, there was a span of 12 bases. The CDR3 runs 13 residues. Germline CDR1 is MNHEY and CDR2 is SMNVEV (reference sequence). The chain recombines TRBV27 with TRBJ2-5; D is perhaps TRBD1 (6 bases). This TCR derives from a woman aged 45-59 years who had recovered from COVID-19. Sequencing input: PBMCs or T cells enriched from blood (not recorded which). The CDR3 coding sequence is TGTGCCAGCCGAAAACAGGGACAAGAGACCCAGTACTTC. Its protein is CASRKQGQETQYF.